The 5 T cell receptor beta chains below all came from one sample that was sequenced in a study of cytotoxic CD8 clonotypes in ibrutinib-treated CLL. Clones were read by immunoSEQ multiplex PCR, and TCRdb kept only the in-frame ones, dropping some. Among 100,000 to 150,000 clones listed, 70% to 90% were seen once. The sample in question was PBMCs, obtained after 24 months of ibrutinib treatment. These receptors all come from a human donor with chronic lymphocytic leukemia.

The chain combines TRBV7-2 with TRBJ2-4; D gene unclear. The germline V and J ends were trimmed by 4 bases and 5 bases, with 15 bases remaining between them. From germline, CDR1 is SGHTA and CDR2 FQGNSA. The CDR3 covers 15 residues. The CDR3 loop is CASSSPLGIQNIQYF. CDR3 sequence (DNA): TGTGCCAGCAGCTCTCCATTGGGTATCCAAAACATTCAGTACTTC. The whole variable domain, filled in from reference TRBV7-2 and TRBJ2-4, reads GAGVSQSPSNKVTEKGKDVELRCDPISGHTALYWYRQSLGQGLEFLIYFQGNSAPDKSGLPSDRFSAERTGGSVSTLTIQRTQQEDSAVYLCASSSPLGIQNIQYFGAGTRLSVL.

The chain is built from TRBV7-3 and TRBJ1-2; maybe TRBD1 (5 bases). The CDR3 consists of 14 residues. Germline loops: CDR1 SGHTA, CDR2 FQGTGA. V dropped 2 bases and J dropped 0 bases, with 7 bases sitting between them. Written as DNA, the CDR3 is TGTGCCAGCAGCTTACAGGGAGCTAACTATGGCTACACCTTC. It translates to CASSLQGANYGYTF.

This chain joins TRBV12-1 and TRBJ1-5; the table gives TRBD1 as D, unverified against the DNA. TRBV12-1 is recorded as a pseudogene. The CDR3 loop spans 14 amino acids. CDR3 residues: CASSPGNRDQPQHF. The CDR3 nucleotides are TGTGCCAGCAGCCCAGGGAATCGCGATCAGCCCCAGCATTTT.

The chain carries TRBV5-1 and TRBJ1-2; 7 nucleotides align to TRBD1. The CDR3 contains 13 residues. V shed 7 bases, J shed 3 bases, and the junction held 6 bases outside the gene matches. Germline assignment: CDR1 SGHRS and CDR2 YFSETQ. The CDR3 reads CASGTDGYYGYTF. In DNA, the CDR3 is TGCGCCAGCGGGACAGACGGATACTATGGCTACACCTTC.

The genes are TRBV7-2 and TRBJ2-1, with TRBD2 matching 10 bases. Unmatched junction bases numbered 10, after V lost 1 base and J lost 7 bases. In germline, CDR1 is SGHTA, CDR2 FQGNSA. The CDR3 runs 17 residues. The DNA for the CDR3 is TGTGCCAGCAGCTTAGTGAAGCGGGGGGGCCTTTTTAATGAGCAGTTCTTC. This gives the protein CASSLVKRGGLFNEQFF.